This is a list of T cell receptor beta chains from one sample in a study of beta chain features in type 1 diabetes. Using immunoSEQ multiplex PCR, the repertoire was profiled, and TCRdb retains in-frame clones only, with some absent. The top ten hold 0.035% to 0.045% of the sample, which has about 660,000 clones, around 15% seen once. Sequenced: naive CD4+ T cells from blood. These receptors were taken from a man between 18 and 29 years old with type 1 diabetes. Both conserved end residues are part of each CDR3. D genes are given only for firm matches. Size is stated for part of the rows, as once, few or many counts, or as a class when the clone is expanded.

>NA|NA|TRBJ2-4|TRBV4-2
TGTGCCAGCAGCCAAGACCCGGTCCTGGGACTGCAGTACTTC
CASSQDPVLGLQYF
>NA|NA|TRBJ1-5|TRBV7-2
TGTGCCAGCAGCTTAAATAGTGGCAATCAGCCCCAGCATTTT
CASSLNSGNQPQHF
>TRBD1|NA|TRBJ2-1|TRBV30
TGTGCCTGGAGTGTAAGGGGGCATCACCTTAGTAATGAGCAGTTCTTC
CAWSVRGHHLSNEQFF
>TRBD1|few|TRBJ2-5|TRBV9
TGTGCCAGCAGCGCGGGACAGCAACGGGAGACCCAGTACTTC
CASSAGQQRETQYF
>NA|NA|TRBJ2-3|TRBV27
TGTGCCAGCTCCTGGGGCACAGATACGCAGTATTTT
CASSWGTDTQYF
>NA|NA|TRBJ2-1|TRBV14
TGTGCCAGCAGCCACCCCATGGGCTTTGGTGCCTACAATGAGCAGTTCTTC
CASSHPMGFGAYNEQFF
>NA|few|TRBJ2-6|TRBV21-1
TGTGCCAGCAGCGCCCGGGACCGTGGGGCCAACGTCCTGACTTTC
CASSARDRGANVLTF
>TRBD1|few|TRBJ1-2|TRBV7-2
TGTGCCAGCAGCTTTTCTCCGGGGACAGGGTTCTCTTATGGCTACACCTTC
CASSFSPGTGFSYGYTF
>NA|NA|TRBJ1-5|TRBV7-9
TGTGCCAGCAGTTTGGGGGCAGGAGAGCCCCAGCATTTT
CASSLGAGEPQHF
>NA|NA|TRBJ2-3|TRBV5-1
TGCGCCAGCAGCTTGTCGTCGGGTGGCACAGATACGCAGTATTTT
CASSLSSGGTDTQYF
>NA|few|TRBJ2-3|TRBV5-1
TGCGCCAGCAGCTTGGCAGGAGGTCAAGATACGCAGTATTTT
CASSLAGGQDTQYF
>TRBD1|NA|TRBJ2-7|TRBV13
TGTGCCAGCAGCCCCGGACAGGGGTTGAGTAAGCAGTACTTC
CASSPGQGLSKQYF
>TRBD1|NA|TRBJ2-7|TRBV18
TGTGCCAGCTCACCCCCGGGACAGGGGTTCTACGAGCAGTACTTC
CASSPPGQGFYEQYF
>TRBD1|NA|TRBJ2-1|TRBV5-1
TGCGCCAGCAGCTCCCTGGGGACAGGGGGCGATAGTAGTTACAATGAGCAGTTCTTC
CASSSLGTGGDSSYNEQFF
>NA|few|TRBJ2-3|TRBV29-1
TGCAGCGTTGACGGCAGGGAGGGCACAGATACGCAGTATTTT
CSVDGREGTDTQYF
>NA|few|TRBJ2-7|TRBV29-1
TGCAGCGTTTTAAGGACGGGAGCCTACGAGCAGTACTTC
CSVLRTGAYEQYF
>NA|NA|TRBJ2-7|TRBV5-1
TGCGCCAGCAGCCGAACAGAGTACGAGCAGTACTTC
CASSRTEYEQYF
>NA|NA|TRBJ1-1|TRBV11-2
TGTGCCAGCAGCTTATACTCGCAGGGATCTGAAGCTTTCTTT
CASSLYSQGSEAFF
>NA|NA|TRBJ2-7|TRBV28
TGTGCCAGCAGTTTAATCCGGGACTCCTACGAGCAGTACTTC
CASSLIRDSYEQYF
>NA|few|TRBJ1-4|TRBV7-9
TGTGCCAGCAGCTTCGATGAAAAACTGTTTTTT
CASSFDEKLFF
>NA|once|TRBJ2-5|TRBV9
TGTGCCAGCAGCGTAGGTCCAGTTCAAGAGACCCAGTACTTC
CASSVGPVQETQYF
>NA|NA|TRBJ1-2|TRBV6-5
TGTGCCAGCAGTTACTCAGGGCGGGGGTATGGCTACACCTTC
CASSYSGRGYGYTF
>TRBD1|few|TRBJ1-1|TRBV7-9
TGTGCCAGCAGCCATAGACCACAGGGGGCGAGTGGAGCTTTCTTT
CASSHRPQGASGAFF